Listed below are T cell receptor beta chains from one sample, sequenced in a study of shared clonotypes between healthy human individuals. Assay used: immunoSEQ multiplex PCR; TCRdb lists only in-frame clones, some missing. The sample has roughly 2.1 million clones, 85% to 95% seen once. Material for sequencing was naive CD8+ T cells from PBMCs. The receptors shown here come from a man between 18 and 35 years old in good health. Some clones in this sample may be carry-over from other donors' samples. CDR3s include the opening cysteine and the closing phenylalanine or tryptophan. The D gene is left open where the match is weak. Only some rows state a clone size, as once, few, many or a class for expanded clones.

size	V	J	length	D	CDR3	DNA
-	TRBV9	TRBJ2-3	18	TRBD2	CASSVFPRGTSDTDTQYF	TGTGCCAGCAGCGTATTCCCTCGGGGGACTAGCGACACAGATACGCAGTATTTT
-	TRBV7-9	TRBJ2-7	15	TRBD2	CASSSPSGAGYEQYF	TGTGCCAGCAGCTCACCAAGCGGGGCCGGCTACGAGCAGTACTTC
-	TRBV5-4	TRBJ2-2	18	-	CASSHLTGAVRGTGELFF	TGTGCCAGCAGCCATCTGACAGGTGCTGTTAGAGGCACCGGGGAGCTGTTTTTT
-	TRBV21-1	TRBJ2-5	16	-	CASSKAERGVVETQYF	TGTGCCAGCAGCAAAGCTGAGAGAGGGGTTGTAGAGACCCAGTACTTC
-	TRBV28	TRBJ2-3	18	TRBD1	CASSLWDRASRGTDTQYF	TGTGCCAGCAGTCTCTGGGACAGGGCCTCGAGGGGCACAGATACGCAGTATTTT
-	TRBV4-2	TRBJ2-1	17	-	CASSQDFWPDNSPEQFF	TGTGCCAGCAGCCAAGATTTTTGGCCTGATAATTCCCCCGAGCAGTTCTTC
-	TRBV29-1	TRBJ2-3	14	TRBD2	CSVEGGRASDTQYF	TGCAGCGTTGAAGGCGGGAGGGCATCAGATACGCAGTATTTT
once	TRBV27	TRBJ2-2	17	TRBD2	CASSLWAAGGPRGELFF	TGTGCCAGCAGTTTATGGGCAGCGGGAGGGCCGAGGGGGGAGCTGTTTTTT
-	TRBV11-2	TRBJ2-5	17	-	CASSLSARRKTQETQYF	TGTGCCAGCAGCTTATCGGCCAGGAGGAAAACCCAAGAGACCCAGTACTTC
-	TRBV5-1	TRBJ2-3	11	-	CASSRGDTQYF	TGCGCCAGCAGCCGGGGGGATACGCAGTATTTT
-	TRBV6-5	TRBJ2-7	13	TRBD1	CASSTGGGNEQYF	TGTGCCAGCAGCACAGGGGGCGGTAACGAGCAGTACTTC
-	TRBV4-2	TRBJ1-6	15	-	CASSQDRLNNSPLHF	TGTGCCAGCAGCCAAGATCGACTGAATAATTCACCCCTCCACTTT
-	TRBV19	TRBJ1-5	17	-	CASSTRAPRQGYQPQHF	TGTGCCAGTAGTACCCGGGCCCCGCGGCAGGGCTATCAGCCCCAGCATTTT
-	TRBV30	TRBJ2-7	15	-	CAWSVSAGPAYEQYF	TGTGCCTGGAGTGTATCGGCGGGGCCCGCCTACGAGCAGTACTTC
-	TRBV27	TRBJ1-1	15	-	CASSLGLSMNTEAFF	TGTGCCAGCAGTTTAGGTTTGAGCATGAACACTGAAGCTTTCTTT
once	TRBV29-1	TRBJ2-7	17	-	CSVGGGEGQTAEYEQYF	TGCAGCGTTGGAGGGGGGGAGGGACAGACCGCCGAATACGAGCAGTACTTC
once	TRBV7-9	TRBJ2-3	14	-	CASSLVTGTDTQYF	TGTGCCAGCAGCTTAGTGACAGGCACAGATACGCAGTATTTT
once	TRBV27	TRBJ1-4	17	-	CASSLSSSQGITAKLFF	TGTGCCAGCAGTTTGAGCAGTAGCCAGGGGATCACCGCAAAACTGTTTTTT
-	TRBV30	TRBJ2-5	16	TRBD2	CAWIGLAGGPQETQYF	TGTGCCTGGATCGGACTAGCGGGAGGCCCACAAGAGACCCAGTACTTC
-	TRBV28	TRBJ2-5	16	-	CASSLYYGQLQETQYF	TGTGCCAGCAGTTTATATTACGGACAGCTCCAAGAGACCCAGTACTTC
-	TRBV28	TRBJ2-3	14	TRBD1	CASSRDRVVDTQYF	TGTGCCAGCAGCCGCGACAGGGTCGTTGATACGCAGTATTTT
-	TRBV13	TRBJ1-4	14	TRBD1	CASSLRDRGEKLFF	TGTGCCAGCAGCTTACGGGACAGGGGTGAAAAACTGTTTTTT
-	TRBV11-2	TRBJ2-1	16	TRBD2	CASSFGLTGGFNEQFF	TGTGCCAGCAGCTTTGGACTGACGGGAGGTTTCAATGAGCAGTTCTTC
-	TRBV4-1	TRBJ2-2	15	TRBD2	CASTIAGGPSGELFF	TGCGCCAGCACGATAGCGGGAGGGCCATCCGGGGAGCTGTTTTTT
-	TRBV28	TRBJ2-7	16	TRBD2	CASSAGLALSRYEQYF	TGTGCCAGCAGTGCTGGACTAGCGCTCAGCAGGTACGAGCAGTACTTC
once	TRBV11-1	TRBJ2-3	17	-	CASSLAEGDRVADTQYF	TGTGCCAGCAGCTTAGCTGAGGGTGACAGAGTCGCAGATACGCAGTATTTT
-	TRBV6-5	TRBJ1-1	13	-	CASSYTFRAEAFF	TGTGCCAGCAGTTACACCTTCAGGGCTGAAGCTTTCTTT
once	TRBV7-8	TRBJ2-5	14	-	CASGNTGSSSTQYF	TGTGCCAGCGGAAATACCGGGTCCTCGAGTACCCAGTACTTC
-	TRBV7-3	TRBJ2-1	15	-	CASSLMDSAYNEQFF	TGTGCCAGCAGCTTAATGGACAGCGCCTACAATGAGCAGTTCTTC
-	TRBV7-2	TRBJ2-7	14	-	CASSSGLAVYEQYF	TGTGCCAGCAGCTCCGGGCTAGCAGTCTACGAGCAGTACTTC
-	TRBV2	TRBJ2-5	17	TRBD2	CASRVLGGTSGVRTQYF	TGTGCCAGCAGGGTCCTCGGTGGGACTAGCGGGGTCAGGACCCAGTACTTC
-	TRBV6-5	TRBJ2-7	11	-	CASSYLEEQYF	TGTGCCAGCAGTTACCTGGAGGAGCAGTACTTC
-	TRBV4-3	TRBJ2-5	19	TRBD2	CASSQEEQSQRELQETQYF	TGCGCCAGCAGCCAAGAAGAGCAGAGCCAGCGGGAGTTGCAAGAGACCCAGTACTTC
-	TRBV19	TRBJ2-1	14	-	CATLGGGLYNEQFF	TGTGCCACCTTGGGGGGAGGCCTATACAATGAGCAGTTCTTC
-	TRBV6-5	TRBJ2-3	12	-	CASSSPGDTQYF	TGTGCCAGCAGTTCACCTGGAGATACGCAGTATTTT
-	TRBV25-1	TRBJ1-1	9	-	CASRSSAFF	TGTGCCAGCAGATCATCGGCTTTCTTT
-	TRBV27	TRBJ2-7	14	TRBD1	CASSPRGLAYEQYF	TGTGCCAGCAGCCCCAGGGGGCTGGCCTACGAGCAGTACTTC
-	TRBV10-3	TRBJ1-5	13	TRBD1	CATWTGGIQPQHF	TGTGCCACGTGGACAGGGGGCATTCAGCCCCAGCATTTT
once	TRBV21-1	TRBJ2-1	12	-	CEKGLAVSEQFF	TGTGAAAAAGGACTAGCGGTATCTGAGCAGTTCTTC
-	TRBV29-1	TRBJ2-2	12	-	CSVVPGTGELFF	TGCAGCGTTGTCCCGGGCACCGGGGAGCTGTTTTTT
-	TRBV7-2	TRBJ1-1	14	-	CASSLAFMTTEAFF	TGTGCCAGCAGCTTAGCGTTCATGACCACTGAAGCTTTCTTT
-	TRBV4-1	TRBJ2-1	14	-	CASSQEYRYNEQFF	TGCGCCAGCAGCCAAGAGTATCGTTACAATGAGCAGTTCTTC
-	TRBV7-9	TRBJ2-2	17	TRBD1	CASSPRDRVASGRELFF	TGTGCCAGCAGCCCTCGGGACAGGGTCGCGTCAGGTCGGGAGCTGTTTTTT
-	TRBV7-8	TRBJ2-5	14	-	CASSFRFREETQYF	TGTGCCAGCAGTTTCAGATTCAGGGAGGAGACCCAGTACTTC
-	TRBV5-5	TRBJ2-1	17	TRBD2	CASSTRSGTSSYNEQFF	TGTGCCAGCAGCACACGTAGCGGGACAAGCTCCTACAATGAGCAGTTCTTC
-	TRBV9	TRBJ2-1	15	TRBD2	CASSPRTSGRNEQFF	TGTGCCAGCAGCCCCCGGACTAGCGGGAGGAATGAGCAGTTCTTC
-	TRBV5-1	TRBJ2-3	16	TRBD1	CASRPGQGGPTDTQYF	TGCGCCAGCAGACCGGGACAGGGAGGACCCACAGATACGCAGTATTTT
-	TRBV7-8	TRBJ1-2	13	-	CASSPGTGYGYTF	TGTGCCAGCAGCCCCGGGACCGGCTATGGCTACACCTTC
-	TRBV29-1	TRBJ1-3	14	-	CSVALPDSGNTIYF	TGCAGCGTCGCCCTTCCCGACAGTGGAAACACCATATATTTT
-	TRBV28	TRBJ2-7	16	TRBD2	CASSLARLAVSYEQYF	TGTGCCAGCAGTTTGGCCAGGCTAGCGGTTTCCTACGAGCAGTACTTC
few	TRBV6-5	TRBJ1-2	13	-	CASSYSGGRGYTF	TGTGCCAGCAGTTATTCCGGGGGACGCGGCTACACCTTC
few	TRBV9	TRBJ2-2	12	-	CASSVGGGELFF	TGTGCCAGCAGCGTGGGTGGCGGGGAGCTGTTTTTT
-	TRBV11-2	TRBJ1-2	15	-	CASSFTRDLGYGYTF	TGTGCCAGCAGCTTCACCCGGGACCTTGGCTATGGCTACACCTTC